This TCR beta chain came from a study of regulatory T cells in long-lasting Graves disease. Of note for this clonotype: Its antigen is not identified.

Study-wide results and limits: Sampling was limited to peripheral blood rather than thyroid tissue.

Assembly of TCR beta libraries relied on iRepertoire HTBI primers together with Arm-PCR of CDR3 regions. TCRdb itself ran the multiplex PCR reads through MiXCR, one entry per CDR3 protein. The sample records approximately 360,000 distinct CDR3 sequences, about 23% being singletons. CDR3 size: 12 residues. The ends were cut back, 1 base at V and 5 bases at J, with 6 bases in the middle. Time point denoted: persistent/refractory GD, antithyroid drugs over 5 years with positive TRAb. PBMC RNA was the source of the TCR library. This TCR was recovered from a woman aged 40 to 50 with Graves disease. The source material was peripheral blood mononuclear cells (PBMCs), sampled when the disease was refractory, from a patient treated with antithyroid drugs. The J gene is TRBJ2-7, the V gene TRBV12-3 or TRBV12-4; D is unresolved. CDR3 nucleotides: TGTGCCAGCAGTTTAGGCGTGGACGAGCAGTACTTC. Amino acids: CASSLGVDEQYF.